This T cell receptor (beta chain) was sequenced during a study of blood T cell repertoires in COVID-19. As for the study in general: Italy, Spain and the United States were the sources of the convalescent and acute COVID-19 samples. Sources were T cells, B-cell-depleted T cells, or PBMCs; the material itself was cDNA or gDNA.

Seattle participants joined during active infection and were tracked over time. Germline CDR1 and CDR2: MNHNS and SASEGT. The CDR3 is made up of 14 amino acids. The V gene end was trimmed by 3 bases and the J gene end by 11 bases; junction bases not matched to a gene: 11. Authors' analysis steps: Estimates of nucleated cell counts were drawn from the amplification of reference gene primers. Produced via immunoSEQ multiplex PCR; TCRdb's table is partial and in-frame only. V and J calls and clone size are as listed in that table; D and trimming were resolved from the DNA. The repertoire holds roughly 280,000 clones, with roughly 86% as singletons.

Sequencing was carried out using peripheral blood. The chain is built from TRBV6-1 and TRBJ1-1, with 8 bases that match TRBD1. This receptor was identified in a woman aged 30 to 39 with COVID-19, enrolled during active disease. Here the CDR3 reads CASSEAGGATLAFF. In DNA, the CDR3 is TGTGCCAGCAGTGAGGCAGGGGGCGCGACCTTGGCTTTCTTT.